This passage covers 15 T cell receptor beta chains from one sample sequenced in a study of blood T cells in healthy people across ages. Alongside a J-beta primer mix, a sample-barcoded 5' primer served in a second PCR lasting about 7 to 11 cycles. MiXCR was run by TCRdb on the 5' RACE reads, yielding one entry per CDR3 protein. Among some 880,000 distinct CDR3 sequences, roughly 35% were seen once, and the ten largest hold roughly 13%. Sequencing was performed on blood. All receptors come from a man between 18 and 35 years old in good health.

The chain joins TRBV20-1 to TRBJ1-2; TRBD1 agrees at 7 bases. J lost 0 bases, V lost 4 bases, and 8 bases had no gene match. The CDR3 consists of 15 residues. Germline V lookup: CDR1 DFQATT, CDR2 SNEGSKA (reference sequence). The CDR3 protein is CSATDFQGANYGYTF. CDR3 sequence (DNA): TGCAGTGCTACCGATTTCCAGGGGGCTAACTATGGCTACACCTTC.

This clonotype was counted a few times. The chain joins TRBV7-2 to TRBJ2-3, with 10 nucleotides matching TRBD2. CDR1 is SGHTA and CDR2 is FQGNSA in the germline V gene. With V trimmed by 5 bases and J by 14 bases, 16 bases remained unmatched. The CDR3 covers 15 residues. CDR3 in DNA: TGTGCCAGCAGCCCGCTAGTAGCGGGGGGAGGGGAGTGGTATTTT. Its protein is CASSPLVAGGGEWYF. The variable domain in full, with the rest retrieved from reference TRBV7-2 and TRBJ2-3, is GAGVSQSPSNKVTEKGKDVELRCDPISGHTALYWYRQSLGQGLEFLIYFQGNSAPDKSGLPSDRFSAERTGGSVSTLTIQRTQQEDSAVYLCASSPLVAGGGEWYFGPGTRLTVL.

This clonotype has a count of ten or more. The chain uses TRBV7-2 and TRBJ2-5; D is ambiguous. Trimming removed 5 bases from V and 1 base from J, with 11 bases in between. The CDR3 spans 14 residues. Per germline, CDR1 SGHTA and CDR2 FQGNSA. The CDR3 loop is CASSLWLSQETQYF. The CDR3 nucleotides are TGTGCCAGCAGCCTATGGCTTAGCCAAGAGACCCAGTACTTC. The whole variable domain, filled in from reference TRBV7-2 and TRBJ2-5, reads GAGVSQSPSNKVTEKGKDVELRCDPISGHTALYWYRQSLGQGLEFLIYFQGNSAPDKSGLPSDRFSAERTGGSVSTLTIQRTQQEDSAVYLCASSLWLSQETQYFGPGTRLLVL.

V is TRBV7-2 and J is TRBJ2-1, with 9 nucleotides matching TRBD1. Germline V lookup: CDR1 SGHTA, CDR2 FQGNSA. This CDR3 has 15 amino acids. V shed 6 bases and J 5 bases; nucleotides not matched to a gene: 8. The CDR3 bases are TGTGCCAGCAGTCGGGACAGGGTGTTGAACAATGAGCAGTTCTTC. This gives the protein CASSRDRVLNNEQFF. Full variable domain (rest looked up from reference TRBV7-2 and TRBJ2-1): GAGVSQSPSNKVTEKGKDVELRCDPISGHTALYWYRQSLGQGLEFLIYFQGNSAPDKSGLPSDRFSAERTGGSVSTLTIQRTQQEDSAVYLCASSRDRVLNNEQFFGPGTRLTVL.

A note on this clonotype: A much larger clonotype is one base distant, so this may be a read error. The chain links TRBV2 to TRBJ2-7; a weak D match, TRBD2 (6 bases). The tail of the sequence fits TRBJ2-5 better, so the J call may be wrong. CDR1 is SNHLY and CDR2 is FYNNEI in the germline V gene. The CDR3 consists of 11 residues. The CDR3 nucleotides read TGTGCCAGCGGGGGGTGGAAGACCCAGTACTTC. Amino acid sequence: CASGGWKTQYF.

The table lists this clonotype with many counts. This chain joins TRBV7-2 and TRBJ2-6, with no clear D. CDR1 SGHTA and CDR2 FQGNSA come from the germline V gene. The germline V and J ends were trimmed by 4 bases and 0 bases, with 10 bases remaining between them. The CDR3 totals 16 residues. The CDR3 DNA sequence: TGTGCCAGCAGCTCAGTAGATCCCTCTGGGGCCAACGTCCTGACTTTC. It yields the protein CASSSVDPSGANVLTF.

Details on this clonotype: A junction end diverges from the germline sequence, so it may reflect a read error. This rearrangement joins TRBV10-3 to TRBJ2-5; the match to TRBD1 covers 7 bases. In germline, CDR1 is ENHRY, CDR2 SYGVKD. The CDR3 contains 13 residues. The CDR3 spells CPISATGSGEQYF. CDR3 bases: TGTCCCATCAGCGCGACAGGGTCAGGTGAGCAGTACTTC.

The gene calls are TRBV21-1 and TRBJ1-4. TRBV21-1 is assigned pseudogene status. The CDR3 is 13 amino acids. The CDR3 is CASGRAFSEKLFF. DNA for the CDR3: TGTGCCAGCGGTCGGGCTTTTTCTGAAAAACTGTTTTTT.

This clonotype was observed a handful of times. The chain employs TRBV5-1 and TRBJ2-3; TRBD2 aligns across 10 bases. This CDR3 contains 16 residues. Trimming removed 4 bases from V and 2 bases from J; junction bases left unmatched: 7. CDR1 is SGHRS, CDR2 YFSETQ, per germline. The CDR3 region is CASSLERGGYTDTQYF. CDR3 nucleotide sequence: TGCGCCAGCAGCCTCGAGCGGGGGGGTTACACAGATACGCAGTATTTT.

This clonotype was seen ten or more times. CDR3 region: CASSVWGASPQETQYF. The CDR3 DNA reads TGCGCCAGCAGTGTATGGGGGGCCTCCCCTCAAGAGACCCAGTACTTC. The chain uses TRBV10-2 and TRBJ2-5; D tentatively fits TRBD1 or TRBD2 (6 bases each). The CDR3 totals 16 residues. CDR1 and CDR2 from the germline V gene are WSHSY and SAAADI. The V end lost 4 bases, the J end lost 2 bases, and 17 bases lay between the germline ends.

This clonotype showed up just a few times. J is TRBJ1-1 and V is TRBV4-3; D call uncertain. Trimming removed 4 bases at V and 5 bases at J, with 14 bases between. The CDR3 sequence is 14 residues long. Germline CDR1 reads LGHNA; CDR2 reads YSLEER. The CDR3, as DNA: TGCGCCAGCAGCCTCGTCGAGGGAGGTACTGAAGCTTTCTTT. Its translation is CASSLVEGGTEAFF.

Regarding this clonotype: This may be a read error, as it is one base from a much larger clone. This CDR3 reads CSVLAGKEQFF. CDR3 bases: TGCAGCGTACTAGCAGGGAAGGAGCAGTTCTTC. The chain is built from TRBV29-1 and TRBJ2-1; D might be TRBD2 (6 bases). The CDR3 has 11 amino acids. Germline CDR1 is SQVTM and CDR2 is ANQGSEA. V lost 6 bases and J lost 10, with 13 bases in between.

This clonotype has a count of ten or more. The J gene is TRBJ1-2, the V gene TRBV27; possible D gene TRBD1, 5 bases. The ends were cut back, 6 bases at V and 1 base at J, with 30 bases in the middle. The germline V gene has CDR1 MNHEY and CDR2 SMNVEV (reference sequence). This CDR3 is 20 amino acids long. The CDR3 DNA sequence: TGTGCCAGCAGCCTTACCGGGGGTAGTGTCTGGGCGAGAAATAACTATGGCTACACCTTC. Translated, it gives CASSLTGGSVWARNNYGYTF.

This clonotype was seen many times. The CDR3 spells CASSNYPGQGERQPQHF. DNA of the CDR3: TGCGCCAGCAGCAACTACCCGGGACAGGGAGAACGGCAGCCCCAGCATTTT. This chain joins TRBV5-1 and TRBJ1-5, with 9 bases matching TRBD1. V trimming: 4 bases; J trimming: 7 bases; junction bases outside the gene matches: 15. Germline V gene lookup returns CDR1 SGHRS and CDR2 YFSETQ. This CDR3 contains 17 residues.

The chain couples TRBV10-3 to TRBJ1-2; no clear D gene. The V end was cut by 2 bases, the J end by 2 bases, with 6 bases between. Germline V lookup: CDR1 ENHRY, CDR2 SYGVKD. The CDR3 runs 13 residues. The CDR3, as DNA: TGTGCCATCAGTGAGGACGGGAACTATGGCTACACCTTC. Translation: CAISEDGNYGYTF.